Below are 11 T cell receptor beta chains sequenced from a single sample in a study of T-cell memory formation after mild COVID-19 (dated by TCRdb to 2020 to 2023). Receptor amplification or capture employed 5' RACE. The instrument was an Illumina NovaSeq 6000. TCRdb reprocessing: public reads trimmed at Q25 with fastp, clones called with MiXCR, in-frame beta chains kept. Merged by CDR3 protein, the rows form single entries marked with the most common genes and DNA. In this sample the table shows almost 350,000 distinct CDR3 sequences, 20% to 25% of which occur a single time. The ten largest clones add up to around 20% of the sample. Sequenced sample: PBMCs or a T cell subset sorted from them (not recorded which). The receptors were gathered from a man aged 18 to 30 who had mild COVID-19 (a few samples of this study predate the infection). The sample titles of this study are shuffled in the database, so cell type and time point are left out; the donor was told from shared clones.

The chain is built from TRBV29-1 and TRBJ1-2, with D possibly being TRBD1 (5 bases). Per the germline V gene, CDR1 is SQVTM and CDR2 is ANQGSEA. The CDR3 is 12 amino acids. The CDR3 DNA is TGCAACATCAGAGACAGTGATCATGGCTACACCTTC. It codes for CNIRDSDHGYTF.

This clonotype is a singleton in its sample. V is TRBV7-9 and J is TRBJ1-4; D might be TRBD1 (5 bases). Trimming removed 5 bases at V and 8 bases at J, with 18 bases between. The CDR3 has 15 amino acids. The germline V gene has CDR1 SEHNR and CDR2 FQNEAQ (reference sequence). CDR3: CASSAPDSFREKLFF. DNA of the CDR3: TGTGCCAGCAGCGCCCCTGACAGCTTTAGGGAAAAACTGTTTTTT.

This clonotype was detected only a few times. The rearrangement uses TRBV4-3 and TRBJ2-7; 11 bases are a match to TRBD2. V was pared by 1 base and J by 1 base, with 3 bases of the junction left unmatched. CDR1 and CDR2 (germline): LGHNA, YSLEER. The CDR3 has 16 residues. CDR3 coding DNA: TGCGCCAGCAGCCAAGTTTCTAGCGGGGGGTCCTACGAGCAGTACTTC. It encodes CASSQVSSGGSYEQYF.

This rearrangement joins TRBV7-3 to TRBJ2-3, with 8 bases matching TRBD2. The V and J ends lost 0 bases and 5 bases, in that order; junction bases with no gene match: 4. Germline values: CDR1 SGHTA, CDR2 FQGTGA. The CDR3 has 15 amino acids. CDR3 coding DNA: TGTGCCAGCAGCTTAACAGCGGGGGTGGGAGATACGCAGTATTTT. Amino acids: CASSLTAGVGDTQYF.

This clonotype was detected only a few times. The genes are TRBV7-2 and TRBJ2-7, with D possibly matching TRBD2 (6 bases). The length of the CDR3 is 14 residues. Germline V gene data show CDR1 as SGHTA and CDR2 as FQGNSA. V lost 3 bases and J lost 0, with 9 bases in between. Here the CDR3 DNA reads TGTGCCAGCAGCTTTGGGACTGACTCCTACGAGCAGTACTTC. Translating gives CASSFGTDSYEQYF.

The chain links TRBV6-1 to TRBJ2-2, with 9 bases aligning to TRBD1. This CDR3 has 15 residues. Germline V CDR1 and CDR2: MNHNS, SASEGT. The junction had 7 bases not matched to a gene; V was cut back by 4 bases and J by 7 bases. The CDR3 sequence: CASSGVQGAGGELFF. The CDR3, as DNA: TGTGCCAGCAGTGGGGTACAGGGGGCCGGCGGGGAGCTGTTTTTT.

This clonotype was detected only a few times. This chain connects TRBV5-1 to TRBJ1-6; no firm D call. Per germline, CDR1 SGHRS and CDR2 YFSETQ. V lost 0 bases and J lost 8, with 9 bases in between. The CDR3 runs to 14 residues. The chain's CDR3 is CASSLEVRDSPLHF. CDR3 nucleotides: TGCGCCAGCAGCTTGGAGGTTCGGGATTCACCCCTCCACTTT.

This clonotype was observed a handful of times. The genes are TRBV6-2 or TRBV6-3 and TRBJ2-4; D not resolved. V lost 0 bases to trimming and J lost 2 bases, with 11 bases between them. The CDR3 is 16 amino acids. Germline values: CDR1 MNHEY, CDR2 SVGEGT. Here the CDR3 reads CASSYSKWLTKNIQYF. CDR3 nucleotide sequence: TGTGCCAGCAGTTACTCGAAATGGCTAACCAAAAACATTCAGTACTTC.

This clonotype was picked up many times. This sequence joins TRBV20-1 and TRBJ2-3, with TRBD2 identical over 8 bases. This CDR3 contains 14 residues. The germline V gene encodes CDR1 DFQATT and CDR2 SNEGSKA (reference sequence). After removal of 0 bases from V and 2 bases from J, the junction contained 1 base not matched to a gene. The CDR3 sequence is CSARDSGVTDTQYF. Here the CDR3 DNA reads TGCAGTGCTAGAGATAGCGGGGTCACAGATACGCAGTATTTT.

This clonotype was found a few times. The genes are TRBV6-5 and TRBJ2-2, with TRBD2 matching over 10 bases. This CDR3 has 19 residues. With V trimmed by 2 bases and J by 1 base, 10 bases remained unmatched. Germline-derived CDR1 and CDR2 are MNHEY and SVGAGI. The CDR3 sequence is CASSYTNPGLAENTGELFF. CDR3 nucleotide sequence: TGTGCCAGCAGTTACACAAACCCCGGACTAGCGGAGAACACCGGGGAGCTGTTTTTT.

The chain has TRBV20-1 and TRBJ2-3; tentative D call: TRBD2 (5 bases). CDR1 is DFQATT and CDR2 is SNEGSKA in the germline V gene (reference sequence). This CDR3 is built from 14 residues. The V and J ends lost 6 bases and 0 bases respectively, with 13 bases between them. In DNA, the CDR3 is TGCAGTGCCCAGACTATTACTAGCACAGATACGCAGTATTTT. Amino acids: CSAQTITSTDTQYF.